The TCR beta chain under discussion was sequenced for a study of blood T cell repertoires in COVID-19. The ends were cut back, 4 bases at V and 7 bases at J, with 9 bases in the middle. Germline V lookup: CDR1 MNHEY, CDR2 SVGAGI. This CDR3 contains 12 residues. The protocol was immunoSEQ multiplex PCR, while the TCRdb copy is restricted to in-frame clones and leaves out a portion. Altogether some 290,000 clones are present, approximately 90% being singletons, with the ten largest covering about 4%. Sequenced input: peripheral blood. This sequence joins TRBV6-5 and TRBJ2-3; D might be TRBD2 (5 bases). The clonotype was recovered from a young man with active or convalescent COVID-19. As DNA, the CDR3 is TGTGCCAGCAGTTCAGACGGGAATACGCAGTATTTT. It is translated as CASSSDGNTQYF.